This T cell receptor beta chain was profiled in a study of identifying expanded T cells in peripheral blood. The V end lost 3 bases, the J end lost 1 base, and 8 bases lay between the germline ends. The CDR3 is made up of 14 amino acids. CDR1 is LNHDA and CDR2 is SQIVND in the germline V gene (reference sequence). Profiling relied on immunoSEQ multiplex PCR, and the TCRdb table lists in-frame clones only, not all of them. The table records 90,000 to 100,000 clones, roughly 88% of them present only once. Healthy donors had no documented immune events, such as infections, while sampled. The clonotype originates from a person aged 18 to 70 in good health. The material sequenced was blood. The chain carries TRBV19 and TRBJ2-3; unclear D gene. The CDR3 nucleotides are TGTGCCAGTAGTATGTCACGCGGCACAGATACGCAGTATTTT. Translation gives CASSMSRGTDTQYF.